This TCR beta chain was sequenced in a study of cytomegalovirus exposure and HLA in healthy donors. Findings and limits, study-wide: There were 160 or so TCR beta chains listed as cytomegalovirus-associated. On later analysis, the bulk of CMV-associated TCR beta chains appeared to be HLA-restricted. Accurate prediction of HLA-A and HLA-B alleles (for most subjects) was reportedly achieved from TCR beta sequences.

This clone was counted between two and nine times. The antigen is undetermined. CDR1 is MNHEY, CDR2 SMNVEV, per germline (reference sequence). The CDR3 sequence is 15 residues long. V lost 8 bases, J lost 3 bases, and 17 bases lay in between. There were likely unrecorded immune exposures, though donors were nominally healthy when sampled. With 60 Vbeta and 13 Jbeta primers, the PCR was carried out. Generated by immunoSEQ multiplex PCR, the TCRdb table keeps only in-frame clones and is missing some. The table includes some 180,000 clones, roughly 13% detected once. The sequencing input was PBMCs. V and J are TRBV27 and TRBJ2-1; TRBD2 might be the D (5 bases). This clonotype was obtained from a man aged 45-60 years in good health and CMV-seropositive. The CDR3 nucleotides read TGTGCCAGCGGAGAGCGGACCAGATTCTACAATGAGCAGTTCTTC. Encoded protein: CASGERTRFYNEQFF.